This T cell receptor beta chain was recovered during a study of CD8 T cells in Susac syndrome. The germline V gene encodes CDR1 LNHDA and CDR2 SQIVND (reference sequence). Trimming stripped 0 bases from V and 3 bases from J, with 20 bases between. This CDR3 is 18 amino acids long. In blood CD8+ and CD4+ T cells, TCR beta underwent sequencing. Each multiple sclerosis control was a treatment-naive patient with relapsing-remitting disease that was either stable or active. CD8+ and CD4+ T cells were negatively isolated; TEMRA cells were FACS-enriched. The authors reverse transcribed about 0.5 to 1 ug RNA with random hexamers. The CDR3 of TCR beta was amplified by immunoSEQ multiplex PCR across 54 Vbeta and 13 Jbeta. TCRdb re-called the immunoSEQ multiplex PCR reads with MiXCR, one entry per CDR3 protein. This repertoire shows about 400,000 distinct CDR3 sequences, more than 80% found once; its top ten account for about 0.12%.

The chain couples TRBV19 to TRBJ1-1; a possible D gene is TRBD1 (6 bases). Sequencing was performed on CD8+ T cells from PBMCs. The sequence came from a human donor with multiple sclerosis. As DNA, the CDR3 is TGTGCCAGTAGTATAGATGGGACTCGTTTCGAGGGGGACACTGAAGCTTTCTTT. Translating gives CASSIDGTRFEGDTEAFF.